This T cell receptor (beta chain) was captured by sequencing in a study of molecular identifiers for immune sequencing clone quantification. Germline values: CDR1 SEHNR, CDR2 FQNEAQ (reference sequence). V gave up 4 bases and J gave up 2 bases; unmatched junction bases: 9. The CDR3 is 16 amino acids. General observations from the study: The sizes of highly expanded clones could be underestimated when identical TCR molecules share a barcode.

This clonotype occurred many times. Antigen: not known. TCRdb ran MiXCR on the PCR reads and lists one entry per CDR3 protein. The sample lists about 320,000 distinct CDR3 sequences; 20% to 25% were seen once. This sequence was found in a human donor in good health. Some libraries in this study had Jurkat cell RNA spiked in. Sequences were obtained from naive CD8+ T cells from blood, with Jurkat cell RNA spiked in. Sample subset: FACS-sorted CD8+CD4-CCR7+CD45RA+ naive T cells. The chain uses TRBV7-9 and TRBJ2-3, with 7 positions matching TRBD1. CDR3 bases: TGTGCCAGCAGCTCTAACCGGGACAGATTCACAGATACGCAGTATTTT. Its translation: CASSSNRDRFTDTQYF.